This T cell receptor (beta chain) was identified in a study of graft-versus-host responses after intestinal transplantation. TCRdb's table, derived via immunoSEQ multiplex PCR, lists solely in-frame clones and lacks some. The sample contains about 12,000 clones, around a third of which appear only once. CFSE-labeled responder cells (about 200,000) were plated with about 200,000 irradiated, violet-dye-labeled stimulator cells. Post-reaction, proliferating CD3+CD4+ and CD3+CD8+ responders (CFSE-low) were sorted. In its sample, this clone is medium-sized. CDR1 is LGHNA, CDR2 YSLEER, per germline. V lost 4 bases and J 4 bases, leaving 14 bases between the germline ends. The CDR3 extends over 14 amino acids.

The receptor comes from a human patient who received an intestinal transplant. The V call is TRBV4-3, the J call TRBJ2-7; D unresolved. This sample comprised alloreactive CD8+ T cells from a mixed lymphocyte reaction culture, obtained before intestinal transplant. Documented subset: CFSE-low proliferating T cells sorted from roughly 6-day pre-transplant mixed lymphocyte reaction (GvH or HvG direction). CDR3: CASSPRVETYEQYF. The CDR3 DNA reads as TGCGCCAGCAGCCCCCGAGTAGAAACTTACGAGCAGTACTTC.